Shown below are 9 T cell receptor beta chains from a single sample sequenced in a study of T-cell memory formation after mild COVID-19. TCRdb independently ran MiXCR on the 5' RACE reads; one entry per CDR3 protein. The sample holds 310,000 or so distinct CDR3 sequences, 15% to 20% seen once. The sample was PBMCs or a T cell subset sorted from them (not recorded which). The receptor set was obtained from a man aged 18 to 35 who had mild COVID-19 (a few samples of this study predate the infection). Cell type and time point are not known.

Only a few counts were recorded for this clonotype. J is TRBJ2-7 and V is TRBV4-1, with D maybe TRBD2 (6 bases). Germline assignment: CDR1 MGHRA and CDR2 YSYEKL. The V end lost 1 base, the J end lost 0 bases, and 16 bases lay between the germline ends. The CDR3 is 17 amino acids. The CDR3 DNA reads as TGCGCCAGCAGCCAAGTTCTAGCGACGGGCTCCTCCTACGAGCAGTACTTC. Its translation is CASSQVLATGSSYEQYF.

Ten or more counts support this clonotype. The chain carries TRBV19 and TRBJ1-1, with D uncertain. CDR3 length: 11 amino acids. The germline gives CDR1 LNHDA, CDR2 SQIVND (reference sequence). Trimming stripped 8 bases from V and 5 bases from J, with 9 bases between. The CDR3 reads CASGRGTEAFF. CDR3 in DNA: TGTGCCAGTGGACGTGGTACTGAAGCTTTCTTT.

As for this clonotype: A junction boundary mismatches the germline segment, possibly from a read error. The chain recombines TRBV4-1 with TRBJ2-7; 7 positions agree with TRBD1. Germline V lookup: CDR1 MGHRA, CDR2 YSYEKL. The CDR3 consists of 14 residues. CDR3 in DNA: TGCCCCAGCAGCCAAGGGGACAGTCGGTTCGAGCAGTACTTC. Translated, it gives CPSSQGDSRFEQYF.

The CDR3 region has the DNA TGCGCCAGCAGCCAAGATGCCCAGCGTCAGGATGAGCAGTTCTTC. Translated: CASSQDAQRQDEQFF. The genes are TRBV4-3 and TRBJ2-1; D gene ambiguous. The germline CDR1 and CDR2 sequences are LGHNA and YSLEER. V was clipped by 0 bases and J by 8 bases, with 14 bases between them. CDR3 length equals 15 residues.

This sequence joins TRBV4-1 and TRBJ1-5; D may be TRBD1 (5 bases). The CDR3 contains 20 residues. Germline CDR1 reads MGHRA; CDR2 reads YSYEKL. Trimming removed 0 bases at V and 0 bases at J, with 21 bases between. The CDR3, as DNA: TGCGCCAGCAGCCAAGATGTGACGGGCTTCGGGACCGATAGCAATCAGCCCCAGCATTTT. It translates to CASSQDVTGFGTDSNQPQHF.

This chain uses TRBV6-1 with TRBJ1-2; TRBD1 aligns across 10 bases. Germline CDR1 and CDR2: MNHNS and SASEGT. This CDR3 comprises 13 residues. Losses at the gene ends were 7 bases for V and 4 bases for J; bases not matched to a gene: 3. The CDR3 DNA follows: TGTGCCAGCAAAGGGACAGGGGCCTATGGCTACACCTTC. Its translation is CASKGTGAYGYTF.

This clonotype was found many times. The rearrangement links TRBV7-2 to TRBJ2-3; D gene uncertain. V dropped 3 bases and J dropped 3 bases, with 13 bases sitting between them. Germline-derived CDR1 and CDR2 are SGHTA and FQGNSA. The CDR3 is made up of 15 amino acids. The CDR3 region has the DNA TGTGCCAGCAGCTTCTCCCTGGCTCAGACAGATACGCAGTATTTT. Translated: CASSFSLAQTDTQYF.

The rearrangement uses TRBV29-1 and TRBJ2-7; 7 nucleotides agree with TRBD2. This CDR3 has 17 residues. V shed 7 bases, J shed 1 base, and the junction held 19 bases outside the gene matches. Per germline, CDR1 SQVTM and CDR2 ANQGSEA. This CDR3 is CSATGLDRYRRSYEQYF. CDR3 DNA sequence: TGCAGCGCCACCGGACTAGACCGTTACCGGCGGTCCTACGAGCAGTACTTC.

This clonotype was observed many times. The chain joins TRBV10-2 to TRBJ2-7; D may correspond to TRBD1 or TRBD2 (5 bases each). CDR3 length: 15 residues. Germline V CDR1 and CDR2: WSHSY, SAAADI. Trimming shortened V by 8 bases and J by 3 bases, and 20 bases separated the two germline ends. CDR3 bases: TGCGCCAGCCAAGAGCCCTCGGGGACCTTCTACGAGCAGTACTTC. This translates into CASQEPSGTFYEQYF.